These 22 T cell receptor beta chains were all obtained from the same sample, sequenced in a study of shared T cell receptors in the human thymus. Only in-frame clones appear in the TCRdb table, and some are missing; sequencing was by immunoSEQ multiplex PCR. The sample has hundreds of thousands of clones; over 75% are singletons. These data are also associated with another study on human thymus T cells.

Sequencing was performed on thymocytes. These receptors all come from a boy under two years old with a congenital heart defect.

This chain links TRBV5-4 with TRBJ1-2; 7 bases fit TRBD1. Germline CDR1 reads SGHNT; CDR2 reads YYREEE (reference sequence). V gave up 2 bases and J gave up 3 bases; unmatched junction bases: 4. The CDR3 contains 14 residues. The CDR3 DNA sequence: TGTGCCAGCAGCTTCCGAGGGGGCGACTATGGCTACACCTTC. It translates to CASSFRGGDYGYTF.

The chain has TRBV28 and TRBJ1-5; no definite D call. The CDR3 covers 13 residues. Germline CDR1 MDHEN, CDR2 SYDVKM. V lost 7 bases and J lost 6, with 13 bases in between. CDR3 loop: CASNPPRSQPQHF. CDR3 coding DNA: TGTGCCAGCAATCCTCCTCGGAGTCAGCCCCAGCATTTT.

CDR3 region: CAISEGHPETQYF. The CDR3 DNA sequence: TGTGCCATCAGTGAGGGCCACCCAGAGACCCAGTACTTC. This sequence joins TRBV10-3 and TRBJ2-5; D remains unclear. CDR3 size: 13 residues. The V end lost 2 bases, the J end lost 4 bases, and 8 bases lay between the germline ends. Germline V gene sequence: CDR1 ENHRY, CDR2 SYGVKD.

The V call is TRBV9, the J call TRBJ1-3; possible D gene TRBD1, 5 bases. V was cut by 4 bases and J by 0 bases, with 23 bases left in between. The CDR3 runs to 19 residues. Germline assignment: CDR1 SGDLS and CDR2 YYNGEE. The CDR3: CASSSSQGGADNSGNTIYF. DNA of the CDR3: TGTGCCAGCAGCTCCTCTCAAGGAGGGGCGGACAACTCTGGAAACACCATATATTTT.

The chain links TRBV19 to TRBJ2-7; 7 nucleotides match TRBD2. Germline V CDR1 and CDR2: LNHDA, SQIVND (reference sequence). Unmatched junction bases numbered 11, after V lost 2 bases and J lost 1 base. The CDR3 spans 17 residues. DNA for the CDR3: TGTGCCAGTAGTATAAAACGCGTGGGACTACCTTCCTACGAGCAGTACTTC. This sequence encodes CASSIKRVGLPSYEQYF.

V is TRBV29-1 and J is TRBJ2-7; 9 nucleotides match TRBD1. The CDR3 loop spans 15 amino acids. Germline lookup yields CDR1 SQVTM and CDR2 ANQGSEA. The V gene end was trimmed by 4 bases and the J gene end by 2 bases; junction bases not matched to a gene: 9. CDR3 sequence reads: CSVGSGDRATYEQYF. The CDR3 bases are TGCAGCGTTGGCTCTGGGGACAGGGCAACCTACGAGCAGTACTTC.

Points on this clone: The sample carries other DNA sequences with the same CDR3. The genes are TRBV13 and TRBJ1-1, with D unresolved. Trimming removed 0 bases from V and 0 bases from J, with 5 bases in between. The CDR3 consists of 14 residues. Germline values: CDR1 PRHDT, CDR2 FYEKMQ (reference sequence). The CDR3 DNA reads as TGTGCCAGCAGCTTAGGGACATTGAACACTGAAGCTTTCTTT. Translated, it gives CASSLGTLNTEAFF.

This sequence joins TRBV28 and TRBJ2-3; D might be TRBD1 (6 bases). Trimming cost V 5 bases and J 7 bases, with 19 bases left between them. CDR1 and CDR2 from the germline V gene are MDHEN and SYDVKM. The CDR3 loop spans 15 amino acids. CDR3 loop: CASSPRDMGANTQYF. CDR3 nucleotide sequence: TGTGCCAGCAGTCCCCGGGACATGGGGGCAAATACGCAGTATTTT.

The J gene is TRBJ2-3, the V gene TRBV6-6; TRBD2 aligns across 7 bases. The CDR3 sequence is 13 residues long. Germline assignment: CDR1 MNHNY and CDR2 SVGAGI (reference sequence). V was clipped by 8 bases and J by 0 bases; unmatched bases: 2. DNA of the CDR3: TGTGCCAGCGGGGGGGAGAGCACAGATACGCAGTATTTT. Translated, it gives CASGGESTDTQYF.

This chain links TRBV10-3 with TRBJ1-1, with 9 bases aligning to TRBD1. Germline V lookup: CDR1 ENHRY, CDR2 SYGVKD. V was pared by 6 bases and J by 3 bases, with 2 bases of the junction left unmatched. This CDR3 is 13 amino acids long. The CDR3 nucleotides read TGTGCCATCAGGAGGGACAGGGACACTGAAGCTTTCTTT. It translates to CAIRRDRDTEAFF.

A word on this clone: At the DNA level, this CDR3 is encoded by other sequences in the same sample as well. The chain couples TRBV9 to TRBJ2-7; 13 nucleotides agree with TRBD2. After removal of 4 bases from V and 5 bases from J, the junction contained 6 bases not matched to a gene. This CDR3 is 15 amino acids long. Germline CDR1 reads SGDLS; CDR2 reads YYNGEE. In DNA form, the CDR3 reads TGTGCCAGCAGCCCCGGACTAGCGGGAGTGCACGAGCAGTACTTC. The encoded protein is CASSPGLAGVHEQYF.

V usage is TRBV29-1 and J usage is TRBJ2-7, with TRBD2 matching over 8 bases. CDR3 length equals 17 residues. The ends lost 0 bases at V and 3 bases at J; junction bases unmatched: 13. The germline CDR1 and CDR2 sequences are SQVTM and ANQGSEA. The CDR3 here is CSVEDDFPSSGSYEQYF. The CDR3, as DNA: TGCAGCGTTGAAGATGACTTTCCCTCGAGCGGGAGCTACGAGCAGTACTTC.

The gene calls are TRBV27 and TRBJ2-2; 8 nucleotides align to TRBD2. The CDR3 sequence is 18 residues long. The germline V gene encodes CDR1 MNHEY and CDR2 SMNVEV (reference sequence). The J segment lost 7 bases and the V segment lost 2 bases, leaving 15 bases of the junction unmatched. The CDR3 spells CASSLRAQRAGVVGELFF. CDR3 DNA: TGTGCCAGCAGTTTAAGGGCCCAGAGAGCGGGAGTGGTCGGGGAGCTGTTTTTT.

V gene TRBV28 combines with J gene TRBJ2-3; 7 bases agree with TRBD2. The CDR3 is made up of 17 amino acids. Trimming cost V 8 bases and J 0 bases; bases outside gene matches: 14. Germline loops: CDR1 MDHEN, CDR2 SYDVKM. The CDR3 DNA reads TGTGCCAGCGCCAGCACGCGGAATAGCGGGAGCACAGATACGCAGTATTTT. Translation: CASASTRNSGSTDTQYF. Full variable domain (rest looked up from reference TRBV28 and TRBJ2-3): DVKVTQSSRYLVKRTGEKVFLECVQDMDHENMFWYRQDPGLGLRLIYFSYDVKMKEKGDIPEGYSVSREKKERFSLILESASTNQTSMYLCASASTRNSGSTDTQYFGPGTRLTVL.

Points on this clone: Germline is not matched at one junction end, which may reflect a read error. This chain links TRBV7-7 with TRBJ2-2, with 9 bases fitting TRBD2. Germline V gene data show CDR1 as SSHAT and CDR2 as FNYEAQ (reference sequence). CDR3 length equals 15 residues. CDR3 coding DNA: TGTGCTAGCAGCTTAGGGCTAGCGGGGACCGGGGAGCTGTTTTTT. Protein sequence: CASSLGLAGTGELFF.

This chain joins TRBV11-2 and TRBJ2-1; TRBD2 matches 7 bases. Trimming cost V 5 bases and J 6 bases; bases outside gene matches: 13. CDR1 and CDR2 (germline): SGHAT, FQNNGV. This CDR3 comprises 16 residues. The DNA for the CDR3 is TGTGCCAGCAGCCCCAGCCCTGCTAGCGGCGTCAATGAGCAGTTCTTC. Translation gives CASSPSPASGVNEQFF.

The CDR3 DNA is TGTGCCAGTAGTATCCAGGTGGTGTTTCAGCCCCAGCATTTT. Its translation: CASSIQVVFQPQHF. The chain links TRBV19 to TRBJ1-5; D unresolved. Per the germline V gene, CDR1 is LNHDA and CDR2 is SQIVND (reference sequence). The V gene lost 3 bases and the J gene lost 6 bases, with 12 bases spanning the gap. The CDR3 totals 14 residues.

This sequence joins TRBV18 and TRBJ1-1; TRBD1 might be the D (6 bases). The CDR3 is 16 residues long. Trimming stripped 3 bases from V and 1 base from J, with 15 bases between. The germline CDR1 and CDR2 sequences are KGHSH and LQKENI. The DNA for the CDR3 is TGTGCCAGCTCACCGTTCCCGGGACACACGAACACTGAAGCTTTCTTT. Protein sequence: CASSPFPGHTNTEAFF. Drawing the rest from reference TRBV18 and TRBJ1-1, the complete variable domain is NAGVMQNPRHLVRRRGQEARLRCSPMKGHSHVYWYRQLPEEGLKFMVYLQKENIIDESGMPKERFSAEFPKEGPSILRIQQVVRGDSAAYFCASSPFPGHTNTEAFFGQGTRLTVV.

The rearrangement joins TRBV19 to TRBJ2-7, with D possibly TRBD1 on 6 matching bases. Trimming shortened V by 4 bases and J by 0 bases, and 10 bases separated the two germline ends. CDR1 and CDR2 (germline): LNHDA, SQIVND (reference sequence). CDR3 length: 14 amino acids. CDR3 protein: CASSTTGSSYEQYF. DNA for the CDR3: TGTGCCAGTAGTACCACAGGGAGCTCCTACGAGCAGTACTTC. Variable domain in full (rest from reference TRBV19 and TRBJ2-7): DGGITQSPKYLFRKEGQNVTLSCEQNLNHDAMYWYRQDPGQGLRLIYYSQIVNDFQKGDIAEGYSVSREKKESFPLTVTSAQKNPTAFYLCASSTTGSSYEQYFGPGTRLTVT.

Only one count was recorded for this clone. The chain couples TRBV28 to TRBJ2-1; D is perhaps TRBD2 (6 bases). In germline, CDR1 is MDHEN, CDR2 SYDVKM. Deletions cut 7 bases from V and 0 bases from J, with 7 bases between. The CDR3 runs to 13 residues. CDR3 DNA: TGTGCCAGCAACGGGAGCTCCTACAATGAGCAGTTCTTC. This gives the protein CASNGSSYNEQFF.

The chain has TRBV6-5 and TRBJ2-7; 7 bases align to TRBD2. Per the germline V gene, CDR1 is MNHEY and CDR2 is SVGAGI. CDR3 length: 15 residues. J gave up 6 bases and V 4 bases, and 12 bases lay outside the gene matches. CDR3 in amino acids: CASSSPAGSSSEQYF. DNA of the CDR3: TGTGCCAGCAGTTCGCCAGCGGGATCTTCGTCCGAGCAGTACTTC.

This clone was detected once. This chain links TRBV4-3 with TRBJ2-7, with a tentative D call TRBD1 (6 bases). Germline lookup yields CDR1 LGHNA and CDR2 YSLEER. CDR3 length: 15 residues. Trimming shortened V by 2 bases and J by 2 bases, and 13 bases separated the two germline ends. The CDR3, as DNA: TGCGCCAGCAGCCAAAAACAGGGTAACCCCTACGAGCAGTACTTC. Amino acids: CASSQKQGNPYEQYF.